Described below is a single T cell receptor beta chain sequence and its context. Profiling relied on immunoSEQ multiplex PCR, and the TCRdb table lists in-frame clones only, not all of them. The top ten clones hold over 1% of a sample with under 70,000 clones, approximately 90% of them seen once. Autoimmune disease history or systemic immunosuppression barred patients. This entry comes from a study of OX40 agonist ivuxolimab in advanced cancers. Study context: The study treated patients with ivuxolimab, an agonistic anti-OX40 (CD134) antibody. Aged about 23 to 80 with a mean of approximately 60 years, they were roughly 83% male.

There are 16 residues in the CDR3. CDR1 is LNHDA and CDR2 is SQIVND in the germline V gene (reference sequence). The V and J ends lost 4 bases and 5 bases, in that order; junction bases with no gene match: 11. The input for sequencing was CD4+ or CD8+ T cells sorted from blood, taken in a trial of the OX40 agonist ivuxolimab. The V gene is TRBV19, the J gene TRBJ1-5; TRBD1 aligns across 7 bases. This TCR derives from an adult with an advanced solid tumor such as melanoma, head and neck, liver or kidney cancer. DNA of the CDR3: TGTGCCAGTAGTAGAGCCCGACAGGGAGCCGATCAGCCCCAGCATTTT. It specifies CASSRARQGADQPQHF.